The T cell receptor beta chain under discussion was sequenced for a study of blood T cell repertoires in COVID-19. As for the study in general: There were acute and convalescent COVID-19 samples, and they came from the United States, Italy and Spain.

Generated by immunoSEQ multiplex PCR, the TCRdb table keeps only in-frame clones and is missing some. This table holds over 250,000 clones, roughly nine tenths found once. Per germline, CDR1 MNHEY and CDR2 SVGAGI. This CDR3 spans 14 amino acids. With 2 bases removed from V and 9 bases from J, the gap between germline ends came to 11 bases. The chain joins TRBV6-5 to TRBJ1-6; maybe TRBD1 (6 bases). The sample comprised peripheral blood. This TCR was sampled from a woman in her 30s with COVID-19, enrolled during active disease. Here the CDR3 DNA reads TGTGCCAGCAGTTACCTACAGGGTGGTTCACCCCTCCACTTT. Its protein is CASSYLQGGSPLHF.